The clone carrying this T cell receptor beta chain came up once. Per germline, CDR1 KGHDR and CDR2 SFDVKD. Trimming removed 2 bases from V and 5 bases from J; junction bases left unmatched: 9. The CDR3 contains 16 residues. This record comes from a study of blood T cell repertoires in COVID-19. Under the authors' procedure: Scientists estimated how many nucleated cells there were by amplifying reference gene primers. The protocol was immunoSEQ multiplex PCR, while the TCRdb copy is restricted to in-frame clones and leaves out a portion. The D gene and trimming were derived from the DNA, and the V and J assignments and clone size from that table. The table shows roughly 370,000 clones, with 87% occurring only once.

The receptor was isolated from a woman in her forties or fifties who had recovered from COVID-19. Sequencing input: PBMCs or T cells enriched from blood (not recorded which). J is TRBJ1-1 and V is TRBV24-1, with 8 positions matching TRBD1. CDR3 in amino acids: CATSDSKRTGRTEAFF. The CDR3 DNA sequence: TGTGCCACCAGTGATTCAAAACGGACAGGGCGGACTGAAGCTTTCTTT.